This passage covers 6 T cell receptor beta chains from one sample sequenced in a study of tumor-infiltrating lymphocytes in primary liver carcinoma. A primer in the constant region served to generate TCR beta cDNA from roughly 450 ng of total RNA. For TCR beta, libraries were produced by three nested multiplex PCR rounds using slightly modified ARM-PCR. Researchers ran the first two PCR rounds for around 10 cycles each with TRBV1-TRBV30 forward primers and a C-beta reverse primer. TCRdb used MiXCR to reprocess the multiplex PCR reads, holding one entry per CDR3 protein. The repertoire has 200,000 or so distinct CDR3 sequences, less than 65% of them found once; the top ten carry 5.5% to 9%. The authors took blood RNA from unsorted whole blood and also extracted germline DNA. Sample: peripheral blood. These TCRs come from a woman aged 55-69 years with primary liver carcinoma and hepatitis B virus infection.

This clonotype was counted ten times or more. The genes are TRBV11-3 and TRBJ2-5; no firm D call. This CDR3 is built from 13 residues. Germline V gene sequence: CDR1 SGHNT, CDR2 YENEEA. V lost 5 bases and J 5 bases, leaving 12 bases between the germline ends. The CDR3 reads CASSATGRETQYF. Here the CDR3 DNA reads TGTGCCAGCAGCGCGACGGGTCGCGAGACCCAGTACTTC.

Details on this clonotype: Given the absence of the conserved phenylalanine or tryptophan at the CDR3 end, a read error is likely. This chain joins TRBV28 and TRBJ1-3; tentatively, D is TRBD1 (5 bases). The CDR3 length is 15 residues. V shed 6 bases and J shed 0 bases, with 12 bases lying between them. CDR1 is MDHEN, CDR2 SYDVKM, per germline. CDR3 loop: CASREVGVSGNTIYV. The CDR3 DNA is TGTGCCAGCAGGGAGGTAGGGGTCTCTGGAAACACCATATATGTT.

To note about this clonotype: A much larger clone lies a single base off, so this may be a read error. The chain recombines TRBV6-1 with TRBJ2-7; 7 nucleotides match TRBD2. V lost 10 bases to trimming and J lost 5 bases; unmatched junction nucleotides: 14. The germline CDR1 and CDR2 sequences are MNHNS and SASEGT. This CDR3 comprises 14 residues. The CDR3 loop reads CATGTGLGLHEQYF. For the CDR3, the DNA is TGTGCCACCGGCACTGGACTAGGGCTCCACGAGCAGTACTTC.

The chain has TRBV14 and TRBJ1-1, with D perhaps TRBD1 (5 bases). The CDR3 has 16 residues. The V end lost 1 base, the J end lost 2 bases, and 14 bases lay between the germline ends. The germline CDR1 and CDR2 sequences are SGHDN and FVKESK. The CDR3 protein is CASSQGRQRTNTEAFF. CDR3 DNA sequence: TGTGCCAGCAGCCAAGGACGACAGCGGACAAACACTGAAGCTTTCTTT.

This clonotype was counted a single time. The V gene is TRBV20-1, the J gene TRBJ2-3, with TRBD2 matching over 15 bases. V gave up 5 bases and J gave up 5 bases; unmatched junction bases: 17. Germline CDR1 is DFQATT and CDR2 is SNEGSKA (reference sequence). The CDR3 consists of 19 residues. CDR3 amino acids: CSALPNGLAGGSIVDTQYF. As DNA, the CDR3 is TGCAGTGCTCTTCCAAACGGACTAGCGGGAGGGTCTATTGTAGATACGCAGTATTTT.

The V call is TRBV28, the J call TRBJ2-3; D is possibly TRBD2 (5 bases). This CDR3 comprises 17 residues. Trimming took off 5 bases at V and 0 bases at J, with 18 bases between the two ends. Germline V gene data show CDR1 as MDHEN and CDR2 as SYDVKM. In nucleotides, the CDR3 is TGTGCCAGCAGTCCGCCCAGAGGGAGATGGAGCACAGATACGCAGTATTTT. It specifies CASSPPRGRWSTDTQYF.